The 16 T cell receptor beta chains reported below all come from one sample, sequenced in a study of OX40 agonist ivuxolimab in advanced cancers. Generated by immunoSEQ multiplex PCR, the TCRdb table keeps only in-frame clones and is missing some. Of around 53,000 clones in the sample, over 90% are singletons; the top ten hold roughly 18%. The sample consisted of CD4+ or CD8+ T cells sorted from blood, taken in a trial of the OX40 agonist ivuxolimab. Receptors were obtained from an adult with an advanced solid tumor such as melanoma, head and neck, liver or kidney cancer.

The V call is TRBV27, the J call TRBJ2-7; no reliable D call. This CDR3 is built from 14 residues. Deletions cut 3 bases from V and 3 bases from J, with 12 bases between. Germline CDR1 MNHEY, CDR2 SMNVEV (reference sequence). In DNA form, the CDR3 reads TGTGCCAGCAGTTTTGGTCGATCCGGCTACGAGCAGTACTTC. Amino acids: CASSFGRSGYEQYF.

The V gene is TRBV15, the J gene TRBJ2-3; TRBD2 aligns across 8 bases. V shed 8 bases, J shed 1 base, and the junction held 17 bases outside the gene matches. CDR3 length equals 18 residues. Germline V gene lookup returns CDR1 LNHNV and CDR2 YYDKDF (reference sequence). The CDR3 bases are TGTGCCACCGCCGAGGGGGTAGCGGGGAGAGGAGGCACAGATACGCAGTATTTT. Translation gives CATAEGVAGRGGTDTQYF.

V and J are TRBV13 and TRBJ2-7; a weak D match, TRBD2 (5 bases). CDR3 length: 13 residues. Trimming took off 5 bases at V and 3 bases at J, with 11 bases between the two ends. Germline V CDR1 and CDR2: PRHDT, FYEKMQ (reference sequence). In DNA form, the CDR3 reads TGTGCCAGCAGCCCCTCGGGGTTCTACGAGCAGTACTTC. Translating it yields CASSPSGFYEQYF.

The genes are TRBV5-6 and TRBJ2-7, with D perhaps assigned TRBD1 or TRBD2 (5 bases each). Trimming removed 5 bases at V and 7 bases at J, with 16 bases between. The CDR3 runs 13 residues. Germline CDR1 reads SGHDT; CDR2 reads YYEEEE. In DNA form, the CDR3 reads TGTGCCAGCAGTCCTCCGGGGCCGGGGGAGCAGTACTTC. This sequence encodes CASSPPGPGEQYF.

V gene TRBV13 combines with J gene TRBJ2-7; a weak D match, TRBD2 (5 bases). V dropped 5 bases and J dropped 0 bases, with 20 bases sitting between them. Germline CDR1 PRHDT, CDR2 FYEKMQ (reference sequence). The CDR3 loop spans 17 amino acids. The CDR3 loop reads CASSPAVEGAFSYEQYF. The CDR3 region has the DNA TGTGCCAGCAGCCCCGCCGTAGAGGGCGCTTTCTCCTACGAGCAGTACTTC.

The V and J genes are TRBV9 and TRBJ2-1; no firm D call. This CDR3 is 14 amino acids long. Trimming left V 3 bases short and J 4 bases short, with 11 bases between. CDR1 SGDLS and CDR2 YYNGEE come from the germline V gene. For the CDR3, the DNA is TGTGCCAGCAGCGCACAAGACGGTTACAATGAGCAGTTCTTC. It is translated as CASSAQDGYNEQFF.

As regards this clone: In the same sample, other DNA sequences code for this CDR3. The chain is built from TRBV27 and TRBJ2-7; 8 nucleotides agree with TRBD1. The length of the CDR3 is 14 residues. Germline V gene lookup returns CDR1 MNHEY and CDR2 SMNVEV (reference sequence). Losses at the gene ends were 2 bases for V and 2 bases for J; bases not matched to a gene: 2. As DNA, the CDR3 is TGTGCCAGCAGTTTAGGACAGGGAACCTACGAGCAGTACTTC. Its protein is CASSLGQGTYEQYF.

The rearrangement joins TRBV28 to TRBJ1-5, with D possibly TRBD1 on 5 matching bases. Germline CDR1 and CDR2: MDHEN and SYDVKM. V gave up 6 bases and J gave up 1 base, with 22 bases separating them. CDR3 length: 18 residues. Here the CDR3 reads CASSLSTLGGGSNQPQHF. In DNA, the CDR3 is TGTGCCAGCAGCCTCTCTACCCTCGGGGGTGGAAGCAATCAGCCCCAGCATTTT.

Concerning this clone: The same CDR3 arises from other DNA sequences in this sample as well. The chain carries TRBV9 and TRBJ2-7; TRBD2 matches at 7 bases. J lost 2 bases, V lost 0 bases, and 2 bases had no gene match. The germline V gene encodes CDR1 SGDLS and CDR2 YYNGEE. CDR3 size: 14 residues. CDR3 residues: CASSVGGGTYEQYF. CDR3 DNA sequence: TGTGCCAGCAGCGTAGGCGGGGGTACCTACGAGCAGTACTTC.

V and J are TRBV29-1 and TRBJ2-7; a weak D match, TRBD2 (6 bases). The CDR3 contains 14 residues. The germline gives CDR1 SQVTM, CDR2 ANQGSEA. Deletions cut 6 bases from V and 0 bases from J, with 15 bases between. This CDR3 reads CSVDTPGSSYEQYF. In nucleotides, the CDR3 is TGCAGCGTCGATACCCCCGGGAGCTCCTACGAGCAGTACTTC.

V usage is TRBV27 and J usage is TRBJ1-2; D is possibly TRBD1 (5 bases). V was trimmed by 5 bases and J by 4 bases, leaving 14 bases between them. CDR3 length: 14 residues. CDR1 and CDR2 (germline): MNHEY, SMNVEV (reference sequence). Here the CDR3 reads CASSEGAGPYGYTF. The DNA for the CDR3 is TGTGCCAGCAGTGAGGGAGCAGGGCCCTATGGCTACACCTTC.

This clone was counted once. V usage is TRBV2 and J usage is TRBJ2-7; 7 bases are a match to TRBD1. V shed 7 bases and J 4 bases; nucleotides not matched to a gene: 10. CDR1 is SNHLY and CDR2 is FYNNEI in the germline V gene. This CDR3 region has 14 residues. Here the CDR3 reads CASNDRVVIYEQYF. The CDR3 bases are TGTGCCAGCAACGACAGGGTGGTAATTTACGAGCAGTACTTC.

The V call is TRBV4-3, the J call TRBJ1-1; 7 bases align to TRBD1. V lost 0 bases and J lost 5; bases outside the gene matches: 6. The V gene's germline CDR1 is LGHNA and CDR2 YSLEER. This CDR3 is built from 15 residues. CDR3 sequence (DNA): TGCGCCAGCAGCCAAGATTGGGAGGGGGCAACTGAAGCTTTCTTT. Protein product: CASSQDWEGATEAFF.

The CDR3 is CASSQERGSGFSYEQYF. The CDR3 DNA reads as TGTGCCAGCAGCCAAGAAAGGGGTAGCGGCTTCTCCTACGAGCAGTACTTC. V and J are TRBV14 and TRBJ2-7; D possibly corresponds to TRBD2 (6 bases). Germline-derived CDR1 and CDR2 are SGHDN and FVKESK. The CDR3 contains 17 residues. Trimming left V 0 bases short and J 0 bases short, with 15 bases between.

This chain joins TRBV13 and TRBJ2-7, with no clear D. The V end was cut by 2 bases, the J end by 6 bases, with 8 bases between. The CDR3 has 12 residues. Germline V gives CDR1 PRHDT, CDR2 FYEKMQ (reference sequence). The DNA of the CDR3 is TGTGCCAGCAGCTTATTCCCAACCGAGCAGTACTTC. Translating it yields CASSLFPTEQYF.

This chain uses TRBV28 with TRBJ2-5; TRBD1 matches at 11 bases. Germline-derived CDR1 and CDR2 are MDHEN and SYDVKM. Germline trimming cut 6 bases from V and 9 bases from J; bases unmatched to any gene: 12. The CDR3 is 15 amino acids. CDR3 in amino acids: CASSSLGTGGRPQYF. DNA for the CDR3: TGTGCCAGCAGCTCCTTAGGGACAGGGGGTCGTCCCCAGTACTTC.